These 14 T cell receptor beta chains originate from one sample sequenced in a study of blood T cell repertoires in COVID-19. Some clones are missing from TCRdb's copy, which holds only in-frame ones; the method was immunoSEQ multiplex PCR. This sample has about 330,000 clones; 80% to 90% occur once, and the top ten carry around 8.9%. The sequenced sample was peripheral blood. These TCRs come from a man aged 25 to 45 with COVID-19, enrolled during active disease.

V gene TRBV7-9 combines with J gene TRBJ1-3, with TRBD1 matching over 11 bases. The CDR3 has 18 amino acids. Germline V gene data show CDR1 as SEHNR and CDR2 as FQNEAQ (reference sequence). After removal of 7 bases from V and 0 bases from J, the junction contained 11 bases not matched to a gene. In nucleotides, the CDR3 is TGTGCCAGCACGAAGCCCAAAGGGACAGGGGGCTCTGGAAACACCATATATTTT. Protein sequence: CASTKPKGTGGSGNTIYF. Full variable domain (rest looked up from reference TRBV7-9 and TRBJ1-3): DTGVSQNPRHKITKRGQNVTFRCDPISEHNRLYWYRQTLGQGPEFLTYFQNEAQLEKSRLLSDRFSAERPKGSFSTLEIQRTEQGDSAMYLCASTKPKGTGGSGNTIYFGEGSWLTVV.

The CDR3 here is CASSSDLTGEQYF. CDR3 coding DNA: TGTGCCAGCTCTTCCGACCTAACGGGGGAGCAGTACTTC. This chain links TRBV18 with TRBJ2-7, with D perhaps matching TRBD2 (5 bases). Per germline, CDR1 KGHSH and CDR2 LQKENI. The CDR3 has 13 amino acids. Trimming stripped 6 bases from V and 7 bases from J, with 16 bases between.

In nucleotides, the CDR3 is TGTGCCAGCAGCCTCGCCGGCGGGGGGGATAGCACAGATACGCAGTATTTT. It codes for CASSLAGGGDSTDTQYF. V and J are TRBV11-2 and TRBJ2-3; 9 bases are a match to TRBD2. Trimming took 5 bases from V and 0 from J; bases not matched to a gene: 9. The CDR3 runs to 17 residues. Germline CDR1 and CDR2: SGHAT and FQNNGV.

The V gene is TRBV5-4, the J gene TRBJ2-2, with a weak D call TRBD2 (6 bases). V was clipped by 5 bases and J by 4 bases, with 9 bases between them. The CDR3 length is 13 residues. Looked up from germline, CDR1 is SGHNT and CDR2 is YYREEE (reference sequence). CDR3 loop: CASRGGSTGELFF. In nucleotides, the CDR3 is TGTGCCAGCAGGGGGGGATCCACCGGGGAGCTGTTTTTT.

This chain connects TRBV7-2 to TRBJ2-5, with unresolved D. The CDR3 runs 13 residues. CDR1 SGHTA and CDR2 FQGNSA come from the germline V gene. The ends were cut back, 5 bases at V and 4 bases at J, with 11 bases in the middle. The CDR3 nucleotides are TGTGCCAGCAGCATTCAGGCAGCAGAGACCCAGTACTTC. Translated: CASSIQAAETQYF. The variable domain in full, with the rest retrieved from reference TRBV7-2 and TRBJ2-5, is GAGVSQSPSNKVTEKGKDVELRCDPISGHTALYWYRQSLGQGLEFLIYFQGNSAPDKSGLPSDRFSAERTGGSVSTLTIQRTQQEDSAVYLCASSIQAAETQYFGPGTRLLVL.

The chain recombines TRBV11-2 with TRBJ1-1; 10 nucleotides agree with TRBD1. V dropped 6 bases and J dropped 5; count of bases not matched to a gene: 3. Looked up from germline, CDR1 is SGHAT and CDR2 is FQNNGV. This CDR3 comprises 13 residues. CDR3 sequence: CASRTGGRTEAFF. The DNA of the CDR3 is TGTGCCAGCAGGACAGGGGGCAGAACTGAAGCTTTCTTT.

This clone was observed a few times. The chain carries TRBV7-2 and TRBJ2-7, with 9 bases fitting TRBD2. This CDR3 spans 15 amino acids. Germline assignment: CDR1 SGHTA and CDR2 FQGNSA. V lost 5 bases and J lost 4; bases outside the gene matches: 9. This chain's CDR3 is CASSPGSGRFYEQYF. CDR3 sequence (DNA): TGTGCCAGCAGCCCCGGCAGCGGGAGGTTTTACGAGCAGTACTTC.

V gene TRBV7-9 combines with J gene TRBJ1-1; weak D call: TRBD1 (5 bases). Deletions cut 6 bases from V and 1 base from J, with 15 bases between. The CDR3 runs 15 residues. Germline V gene sequence: CDR1 SEHNR, CDR2 FQNEAQ (reference sequence). The CDR3 here is CASRLLGQANTEAFF. CDR3 sequence (DNA): TGTGCCAGCAGACTCCTGGGGCAGGCGAACACTGAAGCTTTCTTT.

The chain is built from TRBV5-4 and TRBJ2-3; D is undetermined. The CDR3 contains 12 residues. V was shortened by 5 bases and J by 2 bases, with 6 bases between the two germline ends. Germline-derived CDR1 and CDR2 are SGHNT and YYREEE (reference sequence). CDR3 region: CASRSFTDTQYF. The CDR3 DNA is TGTGCCAGCAGATCATTCACAGATACGCAGTATTTT.

The CDR3: CASSFRQGNTEAFF. For the CDR3, the DNA is TGTGCCAGCAGCTTCAGGCAGGGGAACACTGAAGCTTTCTTT. The chain carries TRBV7-9 and TRBJ1-1; weak D call: TRBD1 (5 bases). The germline V gene encodes CDR1 SEHNR and CDR2 FQNEAQ (reference sequence). The CDR3 runs to 14 residues. Trimming shortened V by 3 bases and J by 1 base, and 9 bases separated the two germline ends.

The rearrangement joins TRBV19 to TRBJ2-7, with D uncertain. V was shortened by 3 bases and J by 2 bases, with 14 bases between the two germline ends. Germline V gene data show CDR1 as LNHDA and CDR2 as SQIVND (reference sequence). There are 15 residues in the CDR3. CDR3 loop: CASSIEAVGPYEQYF. CDR3 nucleotide sequence: TGTGCCAGTAGTATTGAGGCGGTAGGCCCCTACGAGCAGTACTTC.

The chain links TRBV5-5 to TRBJ1-4, with D maybe TRBD1 (6 bases). Germline values: CDR1 SGHKS, CDR2 YYEKEE (reference sequence). V was trimmed by 5 bases and J by 8 bases, leaving 13 bases between them. The CDR3 consists of 13 residues. The CDR3 nucleotides read TGTGCCAGCAGTATCAGGGGTGAGGAAAAACTGTTTTTT. This encodes CASSIRGEEKLFF.

The chain employs TRBV5-1 and TRBJ2-5, with D possibly being TRBD2 (6 bases). V lost 1 base, J lost 6 bases, and 16 bases lay in between. The CDR3 length is 15 residues. Germline CDR1 and CDR2: SGHRS and YFSETQ. The CDR3 region is CASSLSSRGWKTQYF. CDR3 bases: TGCGCCAGCAGCTTGAGCAGCCGGGGGTGGAAGACCCAGTACTTC.

The chain carries TRBV7-9 and TRBJ1-2; 7 bases are a match to TRBD1. The germline gives CDR1 SEHNR, CDR2 FQNEAQ (reference sequence). The CDR3 extends over 13 amino acids. V trimming: 4 bases; J trimming: 7 bases; junction bases outside the gene matches: 6. DNA of the CDR3: TGTGCCAGCAGCTCGGACAGGCCGCTTGGCTACACCTTC. It specifies CASSSDRPLGYTF.